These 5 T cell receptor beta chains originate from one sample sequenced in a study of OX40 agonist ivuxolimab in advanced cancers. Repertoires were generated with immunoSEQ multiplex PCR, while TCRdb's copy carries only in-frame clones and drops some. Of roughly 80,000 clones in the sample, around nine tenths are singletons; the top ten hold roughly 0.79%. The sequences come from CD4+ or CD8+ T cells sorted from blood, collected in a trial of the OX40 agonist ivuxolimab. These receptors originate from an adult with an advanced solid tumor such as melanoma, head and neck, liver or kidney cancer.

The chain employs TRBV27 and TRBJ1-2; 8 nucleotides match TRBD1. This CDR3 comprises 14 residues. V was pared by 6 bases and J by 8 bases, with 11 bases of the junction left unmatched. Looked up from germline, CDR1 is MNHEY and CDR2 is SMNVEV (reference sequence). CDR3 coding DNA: TGTGCCAGCAGCATGGGACAGGACGTTAGCGGCTACACCTTC. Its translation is CASSMGQDVSGYTF.

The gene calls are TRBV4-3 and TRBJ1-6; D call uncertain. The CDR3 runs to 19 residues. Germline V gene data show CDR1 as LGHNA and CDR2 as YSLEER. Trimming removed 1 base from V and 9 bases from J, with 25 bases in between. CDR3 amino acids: CASSQGLGRHTGLGSPLHF. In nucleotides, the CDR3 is TGCGCCAGCAGCCAAGGGTTAGGCAGACACACCGGCTTAGGTTCACCCCTCCACTTT.

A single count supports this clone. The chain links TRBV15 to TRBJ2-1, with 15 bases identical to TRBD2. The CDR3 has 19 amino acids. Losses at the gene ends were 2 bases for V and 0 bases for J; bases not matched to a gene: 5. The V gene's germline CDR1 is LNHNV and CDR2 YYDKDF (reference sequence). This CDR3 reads CATSRFGLAGGSSYNEQFF. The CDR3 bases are TGTGCCACCAGCAGATTCGGACTAGCGGGAGGGAGCTCCTACAATGAGCAGTTCTTC.

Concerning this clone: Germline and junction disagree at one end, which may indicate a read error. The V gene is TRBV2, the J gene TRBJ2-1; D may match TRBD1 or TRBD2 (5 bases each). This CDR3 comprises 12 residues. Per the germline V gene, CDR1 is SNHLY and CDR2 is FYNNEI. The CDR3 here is CANSEEGHEQFF. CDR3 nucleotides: TGTGCCAACAGTGAAGAGGGACATGAGCAGTTCTTC. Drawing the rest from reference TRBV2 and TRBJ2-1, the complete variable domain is EPEVTQTPSHQVTQMGQEVILRCVPISNHLYFYWYRQILGQKVEFLVSFYNNEISEKSEIFDDQFSVERPDGSNFTLKIRSTKLEDSAMYFCANSEEGHEQFFGPGTRLTVL.

CDR3: CASSLSWERSYNEQFF. The CDR3 nucleotides are TGTGCCAGCAGCTTATCGTGGGAACGCTCCTACAATGAGCAGTTCTTC. This chain connects TRBV11-3 to TRBJ2-1; no clear D gene. CDR1 is SGHNT, CDR2 YENEEA, per germline. This CDR3 has 16 residues. With 2 bases removed from V and 0 bases from J, the gap between germline ends came to 11 bases.